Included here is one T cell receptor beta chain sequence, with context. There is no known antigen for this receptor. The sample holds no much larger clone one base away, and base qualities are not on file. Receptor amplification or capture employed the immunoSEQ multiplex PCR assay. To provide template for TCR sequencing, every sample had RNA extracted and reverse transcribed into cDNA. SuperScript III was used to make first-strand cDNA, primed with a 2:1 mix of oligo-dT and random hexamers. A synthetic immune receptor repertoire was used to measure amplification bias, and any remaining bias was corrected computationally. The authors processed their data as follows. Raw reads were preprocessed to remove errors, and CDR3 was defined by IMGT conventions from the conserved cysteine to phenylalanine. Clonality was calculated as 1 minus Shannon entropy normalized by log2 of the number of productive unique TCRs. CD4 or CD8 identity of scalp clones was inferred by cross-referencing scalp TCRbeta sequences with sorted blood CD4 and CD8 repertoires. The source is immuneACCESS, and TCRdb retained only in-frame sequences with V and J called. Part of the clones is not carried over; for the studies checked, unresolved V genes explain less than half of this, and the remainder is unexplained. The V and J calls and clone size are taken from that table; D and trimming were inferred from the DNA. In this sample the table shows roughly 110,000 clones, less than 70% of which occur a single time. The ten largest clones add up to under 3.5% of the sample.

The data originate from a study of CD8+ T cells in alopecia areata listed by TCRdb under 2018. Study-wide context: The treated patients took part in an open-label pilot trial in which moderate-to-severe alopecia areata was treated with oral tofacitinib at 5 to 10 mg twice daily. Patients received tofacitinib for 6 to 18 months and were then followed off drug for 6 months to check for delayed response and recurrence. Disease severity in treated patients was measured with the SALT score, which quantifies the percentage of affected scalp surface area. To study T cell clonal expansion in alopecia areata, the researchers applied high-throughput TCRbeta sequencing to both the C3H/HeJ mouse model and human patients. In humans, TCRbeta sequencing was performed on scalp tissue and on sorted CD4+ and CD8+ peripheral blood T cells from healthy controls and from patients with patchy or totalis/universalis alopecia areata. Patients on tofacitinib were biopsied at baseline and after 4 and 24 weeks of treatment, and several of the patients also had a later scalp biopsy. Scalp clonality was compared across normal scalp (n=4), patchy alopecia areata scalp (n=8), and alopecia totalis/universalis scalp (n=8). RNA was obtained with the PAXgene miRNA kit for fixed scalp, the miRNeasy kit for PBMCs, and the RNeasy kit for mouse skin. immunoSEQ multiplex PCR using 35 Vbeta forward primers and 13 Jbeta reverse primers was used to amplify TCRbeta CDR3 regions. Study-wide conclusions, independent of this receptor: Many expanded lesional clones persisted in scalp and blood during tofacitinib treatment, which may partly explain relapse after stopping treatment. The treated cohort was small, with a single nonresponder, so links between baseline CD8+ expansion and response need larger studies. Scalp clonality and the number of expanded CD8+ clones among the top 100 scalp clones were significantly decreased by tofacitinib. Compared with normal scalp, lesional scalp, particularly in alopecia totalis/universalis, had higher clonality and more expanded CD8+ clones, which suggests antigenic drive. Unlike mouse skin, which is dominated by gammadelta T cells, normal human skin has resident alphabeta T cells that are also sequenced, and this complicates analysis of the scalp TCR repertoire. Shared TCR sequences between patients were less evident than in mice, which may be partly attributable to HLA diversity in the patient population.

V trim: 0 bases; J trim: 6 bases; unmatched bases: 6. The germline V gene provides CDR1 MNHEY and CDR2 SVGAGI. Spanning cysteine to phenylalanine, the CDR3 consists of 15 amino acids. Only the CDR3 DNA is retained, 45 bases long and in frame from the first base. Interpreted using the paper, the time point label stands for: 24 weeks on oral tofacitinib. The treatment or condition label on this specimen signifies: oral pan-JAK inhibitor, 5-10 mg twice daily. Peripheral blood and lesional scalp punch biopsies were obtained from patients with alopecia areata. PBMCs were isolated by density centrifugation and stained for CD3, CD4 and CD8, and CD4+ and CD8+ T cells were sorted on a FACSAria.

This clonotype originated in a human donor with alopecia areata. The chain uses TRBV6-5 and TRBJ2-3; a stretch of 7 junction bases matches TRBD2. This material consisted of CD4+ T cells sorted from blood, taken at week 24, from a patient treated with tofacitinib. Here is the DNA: TGTGCCAGCAGTTACTCTTTGGCGGGGGTGGATACGCAGTATTTT. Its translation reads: CASSYSLAGVDTQYF.